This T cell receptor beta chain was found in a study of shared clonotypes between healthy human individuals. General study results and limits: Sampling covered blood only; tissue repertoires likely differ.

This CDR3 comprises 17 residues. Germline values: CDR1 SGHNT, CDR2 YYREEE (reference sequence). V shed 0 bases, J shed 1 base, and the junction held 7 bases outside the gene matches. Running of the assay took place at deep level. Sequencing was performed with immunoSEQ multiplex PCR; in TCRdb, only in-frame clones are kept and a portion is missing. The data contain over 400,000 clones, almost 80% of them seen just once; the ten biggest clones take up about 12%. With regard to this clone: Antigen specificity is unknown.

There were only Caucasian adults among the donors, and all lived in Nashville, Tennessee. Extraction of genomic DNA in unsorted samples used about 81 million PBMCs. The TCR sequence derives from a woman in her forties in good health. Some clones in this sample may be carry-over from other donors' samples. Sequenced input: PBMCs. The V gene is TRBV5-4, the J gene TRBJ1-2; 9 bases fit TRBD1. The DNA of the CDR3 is TGTGCCAGCAGCTTGGCGGTCGGGGGACAGGGTAACTATGGCTACACCTTC. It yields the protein CASSLAVGGQGNYGYTF.